This T cell receptor beta chain appears in the sequencing data of a study of cytomegalovirus exposure and HLA in healthy donors. Study-wide context: A preliminary data release comprised about 85 million unique TCRs obtained from HLA-typed donors.

Amplification used 60 Vbeta primers and 13 Jbeta primers. How the authors handled the data: In a later analysis, the count reached 80 million or so unique TCR beta chains, with about 10 million shared. The assay was immunoSEQ multiplex PCR, and TCRdb's table has in-frame clones only and misses some. The D gene and trimming were derived from the DNA, and the V and J assignments and clone size from that table. Counted here are under 200,000 clones, about four fifths occurring once; the ten biggest clones make up about 2.5%. General observations from the study: TCR sequences were mostly rare, though some public TCRs occurred in many donors. Later, an analysis showed that TCR beta chains associated with HLA were more clonally expanded than others that were equally common.

A word on this clone: The antigen is not known.

Germline CDR1 and CDR2: MDHEN and SYDVKM. Trimming removed 8 bases at V and 4 bases at J, with 9 bases between. This CDR3 has 12 residues. The sequence derives from a woman aged 50 to 60 in good health and CMV-seronegative. The sample comprised PBMCs. The chain joins TRBV28 to TRBJ1-3; D is uncertain. In nucleotides, the CDR3 is TGTGCCAGCGTCGCGCTCGGAAACACCATATATTTT. It encodes CASVALGNTIYF.